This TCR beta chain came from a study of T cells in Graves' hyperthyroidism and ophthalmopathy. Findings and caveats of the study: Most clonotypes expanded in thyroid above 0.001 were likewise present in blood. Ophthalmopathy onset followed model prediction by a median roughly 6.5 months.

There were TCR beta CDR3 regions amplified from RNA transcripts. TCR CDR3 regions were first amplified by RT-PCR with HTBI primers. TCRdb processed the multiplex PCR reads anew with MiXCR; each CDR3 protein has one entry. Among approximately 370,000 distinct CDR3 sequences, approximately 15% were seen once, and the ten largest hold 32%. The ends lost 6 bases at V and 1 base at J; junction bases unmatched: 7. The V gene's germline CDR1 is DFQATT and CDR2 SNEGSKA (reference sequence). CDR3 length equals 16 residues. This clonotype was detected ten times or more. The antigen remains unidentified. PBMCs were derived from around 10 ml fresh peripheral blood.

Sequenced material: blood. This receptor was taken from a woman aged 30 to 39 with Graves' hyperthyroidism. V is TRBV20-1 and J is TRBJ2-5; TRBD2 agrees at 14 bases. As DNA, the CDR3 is TGCAGTGCCAGGGGACTAGCGGGGGCCACCCAAGAGACCCAGTACTTC. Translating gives CSARGLAGATQETQYF.